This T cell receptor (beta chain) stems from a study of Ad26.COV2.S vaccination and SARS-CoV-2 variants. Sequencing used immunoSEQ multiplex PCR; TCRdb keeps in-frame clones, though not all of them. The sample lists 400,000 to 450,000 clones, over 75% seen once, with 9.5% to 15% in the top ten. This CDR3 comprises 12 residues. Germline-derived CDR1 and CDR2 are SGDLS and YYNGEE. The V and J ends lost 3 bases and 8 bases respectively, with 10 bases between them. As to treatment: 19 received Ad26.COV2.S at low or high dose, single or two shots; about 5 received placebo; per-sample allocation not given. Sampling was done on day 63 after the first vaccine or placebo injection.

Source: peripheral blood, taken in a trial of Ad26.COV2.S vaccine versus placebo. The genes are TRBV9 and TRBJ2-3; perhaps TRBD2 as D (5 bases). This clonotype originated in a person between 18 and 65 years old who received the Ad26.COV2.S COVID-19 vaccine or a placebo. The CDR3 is CASSAPRGTQYF. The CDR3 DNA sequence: TGTGCCAGCAGCGCCCCACGGGGTACGCAGTATTTT. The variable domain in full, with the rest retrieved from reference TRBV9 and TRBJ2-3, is DSGVTQTPKHLITATGQRVTLRCSPRSGDLSVYWYQQSLDQGLQFLIQYYNGEERAKGNILERFSAQQFPDLHSELNLSSLELGDSALYFCASSAPRGTQYFGPGTRLTVL.